Listed below are T cell receptor beta chains from one sample, sequenced in a study of T cell responses to AZD1222 COVID-19 vaccine. Libraries were prepared by immunoSEQ multiplex PCR; TCRdb keeps only in-frame clonotypes and omits some of them. The data contain about 130,000 clones, 80% to 95% of them singletons. The sample in question was peripheral blood, obtained 28 days after the second AZD1222 dose. The receptors come from an adult who received the AZD1222 COVID-19 vaccine. CDR3s include the opening cysteine and the closing phenylalanine or tryptophan. A D gene is named only where the DNA matches it firmly.

D gene	V gene	J gene	CDR3 protein
TRBD1	TRBV2	TRBJ1-5	CASRLTGLVVEPQHF
-	TRBV24-1	TRBJ2-3	CATSTSGTSVDTQYF
-	TRBV20-1	TRBJ2-2	CSASSQSGELFF
-	TRBV10-3	TRBJ1-5	CAIRGAERDDQPQHF
TRBD2	TRBV4-2	TRBJ2-1	CASSQELSGSGGEQFF
TRBD2	TRBV29-1	TRBJ2-5	CSVEGSGSYRGETQYF
-	TRBV29-1	TRBJ1-1	CSVAKMNTEAFF
TRBD1	TRBV5-4	TRBJ1-4	CASSLDPGGNEKLFF
-	TRBV28	TRBJ1-5	CASSFGSNQPQHF
-	TRBV5-8	TRBJ2-7	CASSHSKSEQYF
-	TRBV7-3	TRBJ1-2	CASSRDGLGYTF
TRBD1	TRBV9	TRBJ2-3	CASSLSGTGTDTQYF
-	TRBV12-5	TRBJ2-3	CASGFGNTDTQYF
TRBD2	TRBV11-3	TRBJ2-1	CASSRTSGSVDEQFF
TRBD1	TRBV29-1	TRBJ1-2	CSVTGTGGPDGYTF
-	TRBV7-3	TRBJ2-3	CASSLTGSSLTQYF
-	TRBV19	TRBJ1-5	CASSIDRDQPQHF
TRBD1	TRBV19	TRBJ2-7	CASSGDSYEQYF
-	TRBV27	TRBJ2-7	CASSLRRSYEQYF
-	TRBV7-8	TRBJ2-2	CASSLRGALPGELFF
-	TRBV6-6	TRBJ1-1	CASSYSGFGAEAFF
TRBD1	TRBV7-2	TRBJ1-6	CASSRAGTGTFPLHF
-	TRBV7-2	TRBJ1-2	CASSLTLLSEMNYGYTF
TRBD2	TRBV9	TRBJ2-1	CASSALTLAGGLGEQFF
TRBD2	TRBV15	TRBJ2-1	CATREIREGLAGKGWNEQFF
-	TRBV24-1	TRBJ1-5	CATMDCNQPQHF
-	TRBV6-5	TRBJ1-5	CASSYSRDQPQHF
-	TRBV6-4	TRBJ1-5	CASSYIRRKGNQPQHF
TRBD1	TRBV4-2	TRBJ1-2	CASSPTQGASGYTF
-	TRBV6-5	TRBJ1-1	CASSLRRNTEAFF
-	TRBV7-9	TRBJ2-3	CASSFDRQRDTQYF
-	TRBV9	TRBJ1-1	CASSVAGAFSEAFF
-	TRBV28	TRBJ1-3	CASSPNGDTIYF